A single sample gave rise to the 5 T cell receptor beta chains below, sequenced in a study of control samples from healthy donors and cancer patients. TCRdb's copy holds only in-frame clones and misses some; the assay was immunoSEQ multiplex PCR. The repertoire holds around 90,000 clones, with around nine tenths as singletons. The sample comprised blood. All receptors derive from a man younger than 45 in good health.

This chain joins TRBV12-3 or TRBV12-4 and TRBJ1-2; D not certain. CDR3 length: 13 residues. Deletions cut 6 bases from V and 0 bases from J, with 8 bases between. CDR3 DNA sequence: TGTGCCAGCAGCGCAGAAGCTAACTATGGCTACACCTTC. Its translation is CASSAEANYGYTF.

This clone is a singleton in its sample. The genes are TRBV24-1 and TRBJ2-7, with D unresolved. The CDR3 sequence is 11 residues long. Looked up from germline, CDR1 is KGHDR and CDR2 is SFDVKD. V lost 6 bases and J 3 bases, leaving 5 bases between the germline ends. The CDR3 DNA is TGTGCCACCAGTACCGACTACGAGCAGTACTTC. Its translation: CATSTDYEQYF.

The rearrangement uses TRBV30 and TRBJ2-1, with unresolved D. Germline V lookup: CDR1 GTSNPN, CDR2 SVGIG (reference sequence). This CDR3 spans 12 amino acids. The V end lost 0 bases, the J end lost 10 bases, and 10 bases lay between the germline ends. CDR3 sequence: CAWSVGLGEQFF. The CDR3 DNA is TGTGCCTGGAGTGTAGGGTTGGGCGAGCAGTTCTTC.

This clone was counted a few times. The chain uses TRBV7-2 and TRBJ1-3, with TRBD1 as a possible D gene (6 bases). The CDR3 length is 17 residues. Trimming took 5 bases from V and 4 from J, leaving 21 bases between them. Germline assignment: CDR1 SGHTA and CDR2 FQGNSA. The DNA of the CDR3 is TGTGCCAGCAGCCTATATAGCGCAACAGGGTCCGGAAACACCATATATTTT. This encodes CASSLYSATGSGNTIYF.

The V and J genes are TRBV7-8 and TRBJ2-4; no clear D gene. Germline CDR1 is SGHVS and CDR2 is FQNEAQ. There are 13 residues in the CDR3. The ends were cut back, 4 bases at V and 8 bases at J, with 12 bases in the middle. DNA for the CDR3: TGTGCCAGCAGCTCCCAGACAAGAGACATTCAGTACTTC. This sequence encodes CASSSQTRDIQYF.